In this sample, the clone carrying this T cell receptor beta chain turned up once. The data belong to a study of OX40 agonist ivuxolimab in advanced cancers. Study-wide context: Among those treated, three patients had partial responses, one with hepatocellular carcinoma and two with cutaneous melanoma.

Libraries were prepared by immunoSEQ multiplex PCR; TCRdb keeps only in-frame clonotypes and omits some of them. The table records roughly 100,000 clones, 85% to 90% of them present only once. With V trimmed by 5 bases and J by 5 bases, 11 bases remained unmatched. Germline-derived CDR1 and CDR2 are SEHNR and FQNEAQ (reference sequence). CDR3 length: 16 amino acids. The sample was CD4+ or CD8+ T cells sorted from blood, taken in a trial of the OX40 agonist ivuxolimab. The receptor comes from an adult with an advanced solid tumor such as melanoma, head and neck, liver or kidney cancer. The chain links TRBV7-9 to TRBJ2-3; 9 bases line up with TRBD2. CDR3 residues: CASSPPPGLARDTQYF. As DNA, the CDR3 is TGTGCCAGCAGCCCTCCTCCGGGACTAGCCCGAGATACGCAGTATTTT.